One and the same sample provided the 5 T cell receptor beta chains below, sequenced in a study of early T cells in non-severe SARS-CoV-2 infection. TCRdb passed the 5' RACE reads through MiXCR, listing each CDR3 protein once. The data contain some 91,000 distinct CDR3 sequences, approximately 11% of them singletons. Here the sequenced sample was whole blood, taken at baseline. All receptors derive from an adult who was a healthcare worker with PCR-confirmed SARS-CoV-2 infection or an uninfected control (not recorded which).

To note about this clonotype: One end of the junction is discordant with germline, which a read error may explain. The chain combines TRBV19 with TRBJ2-1, with 8 bases aligning to TRBD2. Germline lookup yields CDR1 LNHDA and CDR2 SQIVND (reference sequence). The CDR3 consists of 17 residues. The CDR3, as DNA: TGTGTCAGTCATATCAGGGGTAGCGGGGCCCTCTCCAATGAGCAGTTCTTC. Translating gives CVSHIRGSGALSNEQFF.

There are a few counts of this clonotype. The genes are TRBV7-2 and TRBJ2-1; D is unresolved. CDR3 length: 11 residues. In germline, CDR1 is SGHTA, CDR2 FQGNSA. V shed 5 bases and J shed 10 bases, with 9 bases lying between them. CDR3 nucleotide sequence: TGTGCCAGCAGCCTTCCTGGGGAGCAGTTCTTC. It yields the protein CASSLPGEQFF.

This clonotype was counted a few times. The V call is TRBV20-1, the J call TRBJ2-1; maybe TRBD2 (5 bases). CDR1 is DFQATT and CDR2 is SNEGSKA in the germline V gene (reference sequence). Trimming shortened V by 3 bases and J by 1 base, and 7 bases separated the two germline ends. This CDR3 comprises 13 residues. CDR3 in amino acids: CSARRGSYNEQFF. The CDR3 DNA is TGCAGTGCTAGGAGAGGGTCCTACAATGAGCAGTTCTTC.

The rearrangement uses TRBV5-8 and TRBJ1-1; D is undetermined. V was shortened by 6 bases and J by 0 bases, with 9 bases between the two germline ends. CDR1 is SGHTS, CDR2 YDEGEE, per germline. The CDR3 runs 13 residues. CDR3 protein: CASIGLLNTEAFF. In DNA, the CDR3 is TGTGCCAGCATCGGACTCCTGAACACTGAAGCTTTCTTT.

This clonotype was recorded a few times. The CDR3 spells CASSFDTSGGAETQYF. The CDR3 coding sequence is TGTGCCAGCAGCTTCGATACTAGCGGGGGGGCTGAGACCCAGTACTTC. The chain couples TRBV7-8 to TRBJ2-5; TRBD2 aligns across 13 bases. With 3 bases clipped from V and 5 bases from J, the junction kept 6 bases outside the gene matches. Germline V gives CDR1 SGHVS, CDR2 FQNEAQ. The CDR3 covers 16 residues.